This TCR beta chain was profiled in a study of blood T cell repertoires in COVID-19. Across the study: In each case, the material was cDNA or gDNA derived from T cells, B-cell-depleted T cells, or PBMCs.

Per the authors' pipeline: Amplification of reference gene primers provided the estimated nucleated cell counts. The table came from immunoSEQ multiplex PCR; TCRdb's copy has only in-frame clones and leaves some out. Clone size and the V and J calls come from that table; the DNA yielded D and trimming. The sample comprises tens of thousands of clones, around 80% of which are singletons, and 6.5% to 8.5% rests with the top ten. This clonotype was sampled from a man aged 45-60 years with active or convalescent COVID-19. Source material: peripheral blood.

Here the CDR3 reads CASSETSFVEVELAKNIQYF. CDR3 nucleotide sequence: TGTGCCAGCAGTGAAACCTCCTTTGTCGAGGTGGAACTAGCCAAAAACATTCAGTACTTC. The chain couples TRBV2 to TRBJ2-4; D unclear. This CDR3 region has 20 residues. Germline CDR1 is SNHLY and CDR2 is FYNNEI. V dropped 2 bases and J dropped 0 bases, with 23 bases sitting between them.